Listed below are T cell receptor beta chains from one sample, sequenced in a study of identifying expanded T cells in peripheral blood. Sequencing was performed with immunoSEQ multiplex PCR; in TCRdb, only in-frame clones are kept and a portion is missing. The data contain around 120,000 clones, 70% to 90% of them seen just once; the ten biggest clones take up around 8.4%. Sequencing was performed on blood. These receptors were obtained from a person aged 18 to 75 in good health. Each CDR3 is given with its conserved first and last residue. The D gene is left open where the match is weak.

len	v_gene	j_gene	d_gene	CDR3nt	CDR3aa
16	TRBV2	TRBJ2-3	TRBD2	TGTGCCAGCGTAACATTGACTAGCGGGGGTGGGGATACGCAGTATTTT	CASVTLTSGGGDTQYF
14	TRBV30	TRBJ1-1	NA	TGTGCCTGGGGGGGTTTCCTGTTAACCACTGAAGCTTTCTTT	CAWGGFLLTTEAFF
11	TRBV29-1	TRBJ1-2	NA	TGCAGCGTTGAAGATTATGATGGCTACACCTTC	CSVEDYDGYTF
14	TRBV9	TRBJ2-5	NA	TGTGCCAGCAGCACAGCGCCGGGGCGTGAGACCCAGTACTTC	CASSTAPGRETQYF
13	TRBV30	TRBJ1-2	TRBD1	TGTGCCTGGAGGGGGACAGGGGGGTATGGCTACACCTTC	CAWRGTGGYGYTF
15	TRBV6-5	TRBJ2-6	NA	TGTGCCAGCAGTTACTCAGCATCTGGGGCCAACGTCCTGACTTTC	CASSYSASGANVLTF
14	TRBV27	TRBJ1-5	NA	TGTGCCAGCAGTTTAGGACAGCGCAATCAGCCCCAGCATTTT	CASSLGQRNQPQHF
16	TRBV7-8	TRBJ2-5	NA	TGTGCCAGCAGGGATACTCGCAGGACCCCCCAAGAGACCCAGTACTTC	CASRDTRRTPQETQYF
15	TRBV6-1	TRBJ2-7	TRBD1	TGTGCCAGCAGTGGGAGGACAGGGACCACCTACGAGCAGTACTTC	CASSGRTGTTYEQYF
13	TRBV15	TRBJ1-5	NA	TGTGCCACCAGCAGAGATCTGGATCAGCCCCAGCATTTT	CATSRDLDQPQHF
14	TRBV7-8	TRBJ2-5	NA	TGTGCCAGCAGCTTAGAGTGGGGTGGTGAGACCCAGTACTTC	CASSLEWGGETQYF
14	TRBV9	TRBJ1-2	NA	TGTGCCAGCAGCGTGCTAGGCGCGGGCGTCGGCTACACCTTC	CASSVLGAGVGYTF
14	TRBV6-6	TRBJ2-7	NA	TGTGCCAGCAGTTACTCAGGCCATGCCTACGAGCAGTACTTC	CASSYSGHAYEQYF
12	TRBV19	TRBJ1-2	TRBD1	TGTGCCAGTGGGGACAGTAACTATGGCTACACCTTC	CASGDSNYGYTF